The clone carrying this T cell receptor (beta chain) was counted a few times. Its matching antigen is unknown. Clones were read by immunoSEQ multiplex PCR, and TCRdb kept only the in-frame ones, dropping some. The sample has some 31,000 clones, around two thirds seen once; the top ten hold 3.8%. This sample is drawn from a study of vaccination effects on CD4 cells after COVID-19. Looking at the study overall: After expansion with viral peptide pools in the ViraFEST assay, antigen-specific CD4+ T cells were sequenced. Culturing of around 2 million PBMC per well took place with roughly 10 IU/ml IL-2 and approximately 9.1 ug/ml peptides. Study-level findings and limits: Early timepoints after infection were absent, and convalescent patients were few in the study.

Isolating CD4+ T cells followed around nine days of culture. All vaccine recipients tested negative for nucleocapsid antibodies and had never contracted SARS-CoV-2 infection. V lost 5 bases and J 3 bases, leaving 19 bases between the germline ends. The CDR3 contains 16 residues. Germline V CDR1 and CDR2: SSHAT, FNYEAQ (reference sequence). The TCR sequence derives from a human donor who received a COVID-19 vaccine. Sequencing was performed on CD4+ T cells from PBMCs cultured without peptide, taken before COVID-19 vaccination. The chain employs TRBV7-7 and TRBJ2-5; D gene ambiguous. This chain's CDR3 is CASSVGRVVGKETQYF. DNA of the CDR3: TGTGCCAGCAGCGTAGGTCGTGTTGTTGGAAAAGAGACCCAGTACTTC.